The 7 T cell receptor beta chains in this list originate from one sample, sequenced in a study of blood T cell repertoires in COVID-19. Clones were sequenced by immunoSEQ multiplex PCR, and TCRdb holds only the in-frame ones, with some missing. The data contain 43,000 or so clones, 83% of them singletons. Input material: peripheral blood. All receptors come from a man aged 55 to 70 with active COVID-19.

The J gene is TRBJ2-3, the V gene TRBV6-4, with a tentative D call TRBD2 (6 bases). The germline V gene has CDR1 MRHNA and CDR2 SNTAGT. This CDR3 has 15 amino acids. Trimming took off 2 bases at V and 6 bases at J, with 15 bases between the two ends. CDR3 in DNA: TGTGCCAGCAGTGACAATATCGGGGGAGGTGATACGCAGTATTTT. It specifies CASSDNIGGGDTQYF.

The chain links TRBV30 to TRBJ1-1, with unresolved D. The length of the CDR3 is 11 residues. Trimming cost V 5 bases and J 2 bases, with 6 bases left between them. The germline V gene encodes CDR1 GTSNPN and CDR2 SVGIG (reference sequence). The CDR3 sequence: CAWALNTEAFF. CDR3 nucleotide sequence: TGTGCCTGGGCACTAAACACTGAAGCTTTCTTT.

This clone was observed a few times. The chain links TRBV30 to TRBJ1-6; no reliable D call. V lost 0 bases and J lost 10, with 10 bases in between. Per germline, CDR1 GTSNPN and CDR2 SVGIG (reference sequence). The CDR3 covers 13 residues. Here the CDR3 DNA reads TGTGCCTGGAGTGTCCAATCGGGATCACCCCTCCACTTT. Its translation is CAWSVQSGSPLHF.

The chain links TRBV9 to TRBJ2-1; 8 positions match TRBD2. There are 13 residues in the CDR3. V was clipped by 0 bases and J by 8 bases; unmatched bases: 1. In germline, CDR1 is SGDLS, CDR2 YYNGEE. The DNA of the CDR3 is TGTGCCAGCAGCGTAGGGACTAGCTATGAGCAGTTCTTC. Translating gives CASSVGTSYEQFF.

The J gene is TRBJ2-5, the V gene TRBV5-6; D is perhaps TRBD1 (6 bases). Trimming removed 0 bases at V and 8 bases at J, with 8 bases between. Germline-derived CDR1 and CDR2 are SGHDT and YYEEEE. The CDR3 runs 12 residues. The CDR3 sequence is CASSLDRVTQYF. CDR3 bases: TGTGCCAGCAGCTTGGACAGGGTAACCCAGTACTTC.

The gene calls are TRBV7-2 and TRBJ2-2, with 8 bases matching TRBD2. The CDR3 runs to 14 residues. After removal of 11 bases from V and 2 bases from J, the junction contained 7 bases not matched to a gene. In germline, CDR1 is SGHTA, CDR2 FQGNSA. CDR3 sequence: CAGEGTRNTGELFF. The CDR3 bases are TGTGCCGGGGAAGGGACTAGAAACACCGGGGAGCTGTTTTTT.

This clone is categorized as medium-sized. The V gene is TRBV12-3 or TRBV12-4, the J gene TRBJ2-7, with 7 bases aligning to TRBD1. The length of the CDR3 is 13 residues. Unmatched junction bases numbered 4, after V lost 6 bases and J lost 2 bases. This chain's CDR3 is CASRVTGTYEQYF. For the CDR3, the DNA is TGTGCCAGCAGGGTGACAGGGACCTACGAGCAGTACTTC.